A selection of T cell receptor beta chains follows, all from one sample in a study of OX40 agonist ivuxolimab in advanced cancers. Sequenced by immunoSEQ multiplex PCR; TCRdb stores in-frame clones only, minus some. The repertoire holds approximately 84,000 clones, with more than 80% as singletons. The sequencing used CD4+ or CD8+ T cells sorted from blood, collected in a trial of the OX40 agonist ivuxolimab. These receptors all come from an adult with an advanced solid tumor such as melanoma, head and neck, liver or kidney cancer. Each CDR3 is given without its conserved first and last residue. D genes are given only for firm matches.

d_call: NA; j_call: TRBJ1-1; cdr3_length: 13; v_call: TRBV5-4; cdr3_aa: ASSFQRGAGTEAF
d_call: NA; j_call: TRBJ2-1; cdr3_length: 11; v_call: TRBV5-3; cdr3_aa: ASSLASENEQF
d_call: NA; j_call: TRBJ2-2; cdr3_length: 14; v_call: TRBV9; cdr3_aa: ASSVDRQIVTGELF
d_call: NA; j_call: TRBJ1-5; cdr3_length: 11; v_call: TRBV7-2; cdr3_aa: ASSLAVDQPQH
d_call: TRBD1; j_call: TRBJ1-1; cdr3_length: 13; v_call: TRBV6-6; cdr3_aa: ATTGQGSGNTEAF
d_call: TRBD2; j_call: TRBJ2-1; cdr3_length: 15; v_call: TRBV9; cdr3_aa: ASSQNSGGPKGNEQF
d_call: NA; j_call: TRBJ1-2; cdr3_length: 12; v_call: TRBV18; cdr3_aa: ASSLYEDSGRYT
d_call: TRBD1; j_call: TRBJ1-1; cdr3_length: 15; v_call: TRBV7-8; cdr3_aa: ASSLVTGGETNTEAF
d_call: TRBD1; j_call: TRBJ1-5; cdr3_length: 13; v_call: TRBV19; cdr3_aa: ASRDRGLGNQPQH
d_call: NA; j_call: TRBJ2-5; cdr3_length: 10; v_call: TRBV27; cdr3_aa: ASRGVQETQY
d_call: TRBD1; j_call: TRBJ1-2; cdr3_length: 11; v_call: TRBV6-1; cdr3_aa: ASSEATGYGYT
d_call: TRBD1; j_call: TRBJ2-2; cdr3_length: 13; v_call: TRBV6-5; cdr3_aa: ASNSAGQGHGELF
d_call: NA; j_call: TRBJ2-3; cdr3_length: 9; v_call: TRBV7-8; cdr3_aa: ASSLEDTQY
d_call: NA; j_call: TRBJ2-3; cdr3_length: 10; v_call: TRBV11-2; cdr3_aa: ASSIHQDTQY
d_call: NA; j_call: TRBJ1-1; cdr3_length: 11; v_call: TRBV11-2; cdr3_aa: ASSVQTDTEAF
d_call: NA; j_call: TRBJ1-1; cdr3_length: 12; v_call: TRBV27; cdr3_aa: ASSRSRLNTEAF
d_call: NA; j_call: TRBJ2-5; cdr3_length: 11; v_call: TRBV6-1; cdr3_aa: ASSRGAQETQY
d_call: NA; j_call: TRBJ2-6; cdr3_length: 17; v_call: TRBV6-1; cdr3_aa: ASSDLRGRVSSGANVLT
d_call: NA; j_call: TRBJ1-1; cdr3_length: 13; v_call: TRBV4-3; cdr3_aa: ASSQEGFLPTDAF
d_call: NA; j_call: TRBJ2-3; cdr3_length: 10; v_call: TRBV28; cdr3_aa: ASSSYTDTQY
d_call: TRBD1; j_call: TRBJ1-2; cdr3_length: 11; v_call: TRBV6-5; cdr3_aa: ASSLDRQYGYT
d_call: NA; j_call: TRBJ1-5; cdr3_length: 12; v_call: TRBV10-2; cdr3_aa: ASSELAINQPQH
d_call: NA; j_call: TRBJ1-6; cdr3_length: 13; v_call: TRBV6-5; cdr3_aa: ASSFSDSLHSPLH
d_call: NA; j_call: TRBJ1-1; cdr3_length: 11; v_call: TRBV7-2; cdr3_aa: ASSFGSTTEAF
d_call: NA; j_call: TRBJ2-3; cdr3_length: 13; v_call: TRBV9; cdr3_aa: ASSVGSTSTDTQY
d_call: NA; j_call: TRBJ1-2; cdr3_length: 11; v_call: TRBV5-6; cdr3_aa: ASSLDRNYGYT
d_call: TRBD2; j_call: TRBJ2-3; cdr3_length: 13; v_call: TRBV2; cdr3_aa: ASSVAGPRTDTQY
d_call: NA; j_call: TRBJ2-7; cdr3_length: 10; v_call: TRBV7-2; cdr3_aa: ASSLQGYEQY
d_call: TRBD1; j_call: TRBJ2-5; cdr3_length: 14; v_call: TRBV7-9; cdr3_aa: ASSLDGTGGLETQY
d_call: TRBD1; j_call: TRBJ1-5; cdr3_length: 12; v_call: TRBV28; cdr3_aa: ASSLGTAHQPQH
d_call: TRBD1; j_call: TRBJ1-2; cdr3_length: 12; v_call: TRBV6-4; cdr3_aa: ASSPTGGGYGYT
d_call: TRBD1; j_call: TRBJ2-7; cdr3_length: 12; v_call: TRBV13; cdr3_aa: ASSSRDRGYEQY
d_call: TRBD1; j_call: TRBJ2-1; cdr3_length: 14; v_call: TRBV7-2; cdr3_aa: ASSSNRDRGSNEQF
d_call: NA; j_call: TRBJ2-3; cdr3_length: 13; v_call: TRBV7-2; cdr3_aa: ASSLKGGTTDTQY
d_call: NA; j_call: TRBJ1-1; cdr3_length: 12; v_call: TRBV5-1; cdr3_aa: ASSFGQILTEAF
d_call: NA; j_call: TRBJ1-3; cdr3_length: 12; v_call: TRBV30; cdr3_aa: AWSVNRVGNTIY